These 29 T cell receptor beta chains were sequenced from one sample in a study of blood T cell repertoires in COVID-19. Sequenced by immunoSEQ multiplex PCR; TCRdb stores in-frame clones only, minus some. The table records about 290,000 clones, approximately 80% of them present only once. The source material was peripheral blood. The receptor source for this set is a woman aged 50 to 60 with active or convalescent COVID-19.

V usage is TRBV6-1 and J usage is TRBJ2-3; D is possibly TRBD2 (5 bases). The CDR3 spans 18 residues. V was cut by 0 bases and J by 0 bases, with 16 bases left in between. Per germline, CDR1 MNHNS and CDR2 SASEGT. The CDR3 sequence: CASSEALSGVESTDTQYF. CDR3 nucleotide sequence: TGTGCCAGCAGTGAAGCGCTGTCCGGGGTGGAGAGCACAGATACGCAGTATTTT.

This rearrangement joins TRBV4-2 to TRBJ2-4; 11 bases agree with TRBD2. Germline V lookup: CDR1 LGHNA, CDR2 YNFKEQ. The CDR3 has 18 residues. The junction had 11 bases not matched to a gene; V was cut back by 1 base and J by 6 bases. CDR3 sequence: CASSQVLAGGLGGNIQYF. For the CDR3, the DNA is TGTGCCAGCAGCCAAGTTCTAGCGGGAGGCCTCGGGGGAAACATTCAGTACTTC.

V usage is TRBV5-1 and J usage is TRBJ2-7; 10 bases agree with TRBD1. The CDR3 length is 15 residues. The V gene end was trimmed by 5 bases and the J gene end by 6 bases; junction bases not matched to a gene: 11. Per germline, CDR1 SGHRS and CDR2 YFSETQ. The CDR3 nucleotides read TGCGCCAGCAGGCGAACCGGGACAGGGGCTTCCGAGCAGTACTTC. Translated, it gives CASRRTGTGASEQYF. Full variable domain (remainder filled in from reference TRBV5-1 and TRBJ2-7): KAGVTQTPRYLIKTRGQQVTLSCSPISGHRSVSWYQQTPGQGLQFLFEYFSETQRNKGNFPGRFSGRQFSNSRSEMNVSTLELGDSALYLCASRRTGTGASEQYFGPGTRLTVT.

The J gene is TRBJ1-2, the V gene TRBV6-5, with D possibly being TRBD1 (5 bases). The length of the CDR3 is 14 residues. Trimming left V 10 bases short and J 1 base short, with 16 bases between. Looked up from germline, CDR1 is MNHEY and CDR2 is SVGAGI. CDR3 DNA sequence: TGTGCCACCACCATGACGGGACTTAACTATGGCTACACCTTC. This translates into CATTMTGLNYGYTF.

The gene calls are TRBV28 and TRBJ2-3, with TRBD2 as a possible D gene (6 bases). Germline values: CDR1 MDHEN, CDR2 SYDVKM. There are 13 residues in the CDR3. Trimming took off 9 bases at V and 10 bases at J, with 20 bases between the two ends. The chain's CDR3 is CASSPQRETPQYF. The DNA of the CDR3 is TGTGCCAGTTCGCCTCAACGGGAGACACCGCAGTATTTT.

This clone occurred a few times. The chain recombines TRBV4-2 with TRBJ2-7; 9 nucleotides line up with TRBD1. CDR3 length equals 17 residues. J gave up 1 base and V 4 bases, and 11 bases lay outside the gene matches. From germline, CDR1 is LGHNA and CDR2 YNFKEQ. This chain's CDR3 is CASSRPAGTGMSYEQYF. The CDR3 DNA is TGTGCCAGCAGCCGCCCTGCGGGGACAGGGATGTCCTACGAGCAGTACTTC.

The V call is TRBV10-3, the J call TRBJ1-6; the D gene is possibly TRBD1 (5 bases). The V end lost 4 bases, the J end lost 6 bases, and 13 bases lay between the germline ends. Germline V gene lookup returns CDR1 ENHRY and CDR2 SYGVKD. The CDR3 has 15 residues. This chain's CDR3 is CAISVGQLSNSPLHF. CDR3 coding DNA: TGTGCCATCAGTGTGGGGCAGCTGAGTAATTCACCCCTCCACTTT.

The V and J genes are TRBV19 and TRBJ2-5; D may be TRBD2 (6 bases). Per germline, CDR1 LNHDA and CDR2 SQIVND (reference sequence). V dropped 5 bases and J dropped 5 bases, with 15 bases sitting between them. This CDR3 has 14 residues. CDR3 sequence: CASSLGGMGETQYF. In DNA, the CDR3 is TGTGCCAGTAGTTTGGGCGGGATGGGGGAGACCCAGTACTTC.

There are a few counts of this clone. The chain joins TRBV19 to TRBJ2-7, with D perhaps matching TRBD1 (6 bases). CDR1 is LNHDA, CDR2 SQIVND, per germline (reference sequence). This CDR3 region has 16 residues. Deletions cut 4 bases from V and 2 bases from J, with 18 bases between. CDR3 region: CASSTHRDMGTYEQYF. CDR3 DNA sequence: TGTGCCAGTAGTACGCACCGGGACATGGGCACCTACGAGCAGTACTTC.

This clone has a handful of counts. The chain links TRBV12-3 or TRBV12-4 to TRBJ1-3, with D uncertain. This CDR3 contains 13 residues. Trimming stripped 7 bases from V and 0 bases from J, with 7 bases between. The CDR3 DNA is TGTGCCAGCATCCAGGACTCTGGAAACACCATATATTTT. It is translated as CASIQDSGNTIYF.

The rearrangement joins TRBV10-3 to TRBJ2-1; 10 nucleotides agree with TRBD1. The CDR3 has 14 amino acids. Trimming took 4 bases from V and 8 from J; bases not matched to a gene: 5. Looked up from germline, CDR1 is ENHRY and CDR2 is SYGVKD. CDR3 nucleotides: TGTGCCATCAGTGCAGGGGACAGGGGCGATGAGCAGTTCTTC. Residues: CAISAGDRGDEQFF.

This clone was observed a single time. The chain couples TRBV7-6 to TRBJ2-7; a possible D gene is TRBD2 (5 bases). This CDR3 is built from 12 residues. V gave up 5 bases and J gave up 7 bases, with 12 bases separating them. The germline gives CDR1 SGHVS, CDR2 FNYEAQ. The CDR3 region is CASSPGTQEQYF. CDR3 nucleotides: TGTGCCAGCAGCCCGGGAACCCAGGAGCAGTACTTC.

The chain recombines TRBV30 with TRBJ1-1; D gene ambiguous. Germline values: CDR1 GTSNPN, CDR2 SVGIG (reference sequence). Trimming took off 5 bases at V and 11 bases at J, with 15 bases between the two ends. The CDR3 contains 11 residues. In DNA form, the CDR3 reads TGTGCCTGGGTGTCGCCTCAGGATGCTTTCTTT. It encodes CAWVSPQDAFF.

The chain combines TRBV28 with TRBJ2-5; no clear D. CDR1 and CDR2 (germline): MDHEN, SYDVKM. With 5 bases removed from V and 1 base from J, the gap between germline ends came to 5 bases. The CDR3 has 12 amino acids. CDR3 in DNA: TGTGCCAGCAGTCAGTCCCAAGAGACCCAGTACTTC. Its protein product is CASSQSQETQYF. The complete variable domain, with remaining parts taken from reference TRBV28 and TRBJ2-5, reads DVKVTQSSRYLVKRTGEKVFLECVQDMDHENMFWYRQDPGLGLRLIYFSYDVKMKEKGDIPEGYSVSREKKERFSLILESASTNQTSMYLCASSQSQETQYFGPGTRLLVL.

The V call is TRBV10-2, the J call TRBJ1-4; D perhaps matches TRBD1 (6 bases). Per the germline V gene, CDR1 is WSHSY and CDR2 is SAAADI. V was pared by 1 base and J by 8 bases, with 20 bases between. This CDR3 has 17 amino acids. The CDR3 sequence: CASSEWPSGTRGEKLFF. The CDR3 DNA reads TGCGCCAGCAGTGAGTGGCCGTCCGGGACTAGGGGGGAAAAACTGTTTTTT.

This clone was observed a handful of times. V and J are TRBV7-9 and TRBJ2-5; TRBD1 agrees at 8 bases. Looked up from germline, CDR1 is SEHNR and CDR2 is FQNEAQ (reference sequence). This CDR3 has 15 residues. V dropped 1 base and J dropped 2; count of bases not matched to a gene: 3. CDR3 loop: CASSLGTGSQETQYF. The DNA of the CDR3 is TGTGCCAGCAGCTTAGGGACAGGGTCTCAAGAGACCCAGTACTTC.

This chain joins TRBV2 and TRBJ1-2; D may be TRBD1 (6 bases). V was clipped by 3 bases and J by 2 bases, with 13 bases between them. The CDR3 runs 15 residues. Per germline, CDR1 SNHLY and CDR2 FYNNEI. DNA of the CDR3: TGTGCCAGCAGTGAGGGGGCGACGGTGAACTATGGCTACACCTTC. Amino acids: CASSEGATVNYGYTF.

The chain uses TRBV19 and TRBJ1-5; D is unclear. Trimming took off 1 base at V and 2 bases at J, with 15 bases between the two ends. Per germline, CDR1 LNHDA and CDR2 SQIVND (reference sequence). This CDR3 has 17 residues. CDR3: CASSIGSGGGRNQPQHF. Written as DNA, the CDR3 is TGTGCCAGTAGTATAGGTAGCGGAGGCGGTCGCAATCAGCCCCAGCATTTT.

The V and J genes are TRBV19 and TRBJ1-1; a possible D gene is TRBD1 (5 bases). From germline, CDR1 is LNHDA and CDR2 SQIVND (reference sequence). The CDR3 has 17 amino acids. Deletions cut 3 bases from V and 5 bases from J, with 22 bases between. CDR3 nucleotide sequence: TGTGCCAGTAGTATCAAGAATCCGGGACGGAGGGGTACTGAAGCTTTCTTT. It specifies CASSIKNPGRRGTEAFF.

This clone was detected a few times. The rearrangement joins TRBV6-4 to TRBJ1-1; weak D call: TRBD1 (5 bases). Deletions cut 6 bases from V and 13 bases from J, with 15 bases between. The CDR3 is 11 residues long. Germline CDR1 and CDR2: MRHNA and SNTAGT. The CDR3 loop reads CASRLGPRLFF. CDR3 bases: TGTGCCAGCAGGCTGGGGCCCAGACTTTTCTTT.

The CDR3 coding sequence is TGTGCCAGCAGCCAAGATTTAGACAGCTCCTATAATTCACCCCTCCACTTT. Residues: CASSQDLDSSYNSPLHF. The chain is built from TRBV3-1 (or the pseudogene TRBV3-2) and TRBJ1-6; D is possibly TRBD1 (5 bases). V dropped 0 bases and J dropped 0 bases, with 9 bases sitting between them. The germline V gene has CDR1 LGHDT and CDR2 YNNKEL (reference sequence). The CDR3 length is 17 residues.

CDR3 loop: CASSSPSGSLTDTQYF. In DNA, the CDR3 is TGTGCCAGCAGCTCGCCTAGCGGGTCTTTAACCGATACGCAGTATTTT. The chain employs TRBV9 and TRBJ2-3; 8 nucleotides match TRBD2. Germline trimming cut 4 bases from V and 6 bases from J; bases unmatched to any gene: 13. Germline V gene sequence: CDR1 SGDLS, CDR2 YYNGEE. The CDR3 totals 16 residues.

The chain employs TRBV5-1 and TRBJ2-3, with D perhaps TRBD2 (6 bases). The germline V gene has CDR1 SGHRS and CDR2 YFSETQ. The V end was cut by 5 bases, the J end by 3 bases, with 16 bases between. The CDR3 is 15 residues long. The CDR3 DNA is TGCGCCAGCAGGTGGGGGGAGTTGGTTACAGATACGCAGTATTTT. Translated, it gives CASRWGELVTDTQYF.

The chain recombines TRBV7-5 with TRBJ2-3; the table assigns TRBD1, which was not confirmed against the DNA. TRBV7-5 is described as a pseudogene. The CDR3 is 15 amino acids. The CDR3 region has the DNA TGTGTCAGAAGCTTGGACAGGGGTACCACAGATACGCAGTATTTT. Translation gives CVRSLDRGTTDTQYF.

This clone was observed a single time. The V and J genes are TRBV18 and TRBJ2-7; the D is unclear. V was clipped by 3 bases and J by 0 bases, with 9 bases between them. The CDR3 is 14 amino acids. Germline V lookup: CDR1 KGHSH, CDR2 LQKENI. CDR3 sequence reads: CASSPSTRSYEQYF. The CDR3 nucleotides read TGTGCCAGCTCACCGTCGACACGCTCCTACGAGCAGTACTTC.

This sequence joins TRBV7-2 and TRBJ2-2; D call uncertain. The V end was cut by 7 bases, the J end by 6 bases, with 18 bases between. Germline CDR1 is SGHTA and CDR2 is FQGNSA. CDR3 length: 15 amino acids. CDR3 in DNA: TGTGCCAGCATCATGAGTGGTCCCGTTGCCGGGGAGCTGTTTTTT. Translation gives CASIMSGPVAGELFF.

The V call is TRBV5-1, the J call TRBJ2-2; no clear D. V was shortened by 0 bases and J by 4 bases, with 7 bases between the two germline ends. CDR3 length: 14 amino acids. CDR1 is SGHRS, CDR2 YFSETQ, per germline. The CDR3: CASSLGQATGELFF. CDR3 sequence (DNA): TGCGCCAGCAGCTTGGGACAAGCCACCGGGGAGCTGTTTTTT.

The chain has TRBV7-2 and TRBJ2-1; 9 positions agree with TRBD2. Germline lookup yields CDR1 SGHTA and CDR2 FQGNSA. The V and J ends lost 5 bases and 8 bases, in that order; junction bases with no gene match: 7. The CDR3 extends over 14 amino acids. This CDR3 is CASSLQTSGDEQFF. CDR3 DNA sequence: TGTGCCAGCAGCCTCCAGACTAGCGGCGATGAGCAGTTCTTC.

This rearrangement joins TRBV23-1 to TRBJ2-3; D may be TRBD2 (5 bases). TRBV23-1 falls under the ORF class, with uncertain function. The V end was cut by 4 bases, the J end by 2 bases, with 19 bases between. This CDR3 has 17 amino acids. As DNA, the CDR3 is TGCGCCAGCAGTCCCAAGGACTTAGCGATTGACACAGATACGCAGTATTTT. It is translated as CASSPKDLAIDTDTQYF.